Listed here is a single T cell receptor (beta chain). This clone's antigen is unknown. No quality values exist for individual bases; no much larger clone is one base distant. The sample is drawn from a study of control samples from healthy donors and cancer patients (dated by TCRdb to about 2020). The germline V gene encodes CDR1 MNHEY and CDR2 SVGAGI. V is clipped by 7 bases and J by 0 bases, and the sequence between their germline boundaries is 14 bases long. Taken from cysteine to phenylalanine, the CDR3 has 15 residues. Only the CDR3 region is kept as DNA, spanning 45 bases read in frame from base 1. Libraries were prepared through the immunoSEQ multiplex PCR assay. TCRdb retrieved this table from immuneACCESS and kept in-frame rearrangements only. Not all clones are present; in checked studies, unresolved V genes account for under half, and no reason is known for the remainder. Counted in this sample were 90,000 or so clones; 85% to 90% of them appeared once. The ten largest make up roughly 1.2% of the sample.

The sequence links TRBV6-5 to TRBJ2-3; matching of 5 bases hints at TRBD2 as the D gene. Specimen: blood. The source of this sequence is a woman in her forties or fifties in good health. For the CDR3, the sequence is CASNKAGLSTDTQYF. At the DNA level, the sequence is TGTGCCAGCAATAAGGCGGGTCTGAGCACAGATACGCAGTATTTT.